This is a list of T cell receptor beta chains from one sample in a study of T cells in Graves' hyperthyroidism and ophthalmopathy. TCRdb passed the multiplex PCR reads through MiXCR, listing each CDR3 protein once. The sample has about 210,000 distinct CDR3 sequences, roughly 17% seen once. Sequenced sample: blood. These receptors came from a man aged 50 or older with Graves' hyperthyroidism. The CDR3 runs from the conserved cysteine through the conserved F or W. Each record gives: J gene, V gene, clone size, D gene, CDR3 protein, CDR3 DNA. The D gene is left open where the match is weak. The size field is filled for only some rows; it gives once, few, many or a size class.

j_call: TRBJ2-2
v_call: TRBV5-1
clone_size: .
d_call: TRBD2
cdr3_aa: CASSPTGGGELFF
cdr3_nt: TGCGCCAGCAGCCCCACGGGGGGCGGGGAGCTGTTTTTT

j_call: TRBJ1-2
v_call: TRBV5-5
clone_size: .
d_call: .
cdr3_aa: CASSSAMTLGYTF
cdr3_nt: TGTGCCAGCAGCTCGGCCATGACGCTTGGCTACACCTTC

j_call: TRBJ1-1
v_call: TRBV12-3/TRBV12-4
clone_size: few
d_call: .
cdr3_aa: CASRWGRNTEAFF
cdr3_nt: TGTGCCAGCAGGTGGGGTCGGAACACTGAAGCTTTCTTT

j_call: TRBJ2-7
v_call: TRBV5-1
clone_size: few
d_call: .
cdr3_aa: CASSGGDKYEQYF
cdr3_nt: TGCGCCAGCAGCGGGGGGGACAAATACGAGCAGTACTTC

j_call: TRBJ2-1
v_call: TRBV12-3/TRBV12-4
clone_size: many
d_call: .
cdr3_aa: CASSPGLVNEQFF
cdr3_nt: TGTGCCAGCAGTCCGGGACTCGTTAATGAGCAGTTCTTC

j_call: TRBJ2-7
v_call: TRBV7-2
clone_size: many
d_call: TRBD2
cdr3_aa: CASSSSGRPYEQYF
cdr3_nt: TGTGCCAGCAGCTCTAGCGGGAGGCCCTACGAGCAGTACTTC

j_call: TRBJ2-3
v_call: TRBV19
clone_size: .
d_call: TRBD2
cdr3_aa: CASSIGTSGITDTQYF
cdr3_nt: TGTGCCAGTAGTATCGGGACTAGCGGGATCACAGATACGCAGTATTTT

j_call: TRBJ2-1
v_call: TRBV12-3/TRBV12-4
clone_size: many
d_call: TRBD2
cdr3_aa: CASRPLAGGFYEQFF
cdr3_nt: TGTGCCAGCAGACCACTAGCGGGAGGTTTCTATGAGCAGTTCTTC

j_call: TRBJ2-7
v_call: TRBV28
clone_size: many
d_call: .
cdr3_aa: CASSRTVRAYEQYF
cdr3_nt: TGTGCCAGCAGCCGAACGGTACGGGCCTACGAGCAGTACTTC

j_call: TRBJ1-1
v_call: TRBV6-5
clone_size: few
d_call: .
cdr3_aa: CASSYGGMNTEAFF
cdr3_nt: TGTGCCAGCAGTTACGGGGGGATGAACACTGAAGCTTTCTTT

j_call: TRBJ1-1
v_call: TRBV6-1
clone_size: .
d_call: .
cdr3_aa: CASSEGGGLEAFF
cdr3_nt: TGTGCCAGCAGTGAAGGGGGCGGCCTTGAAGCTTTCTTT

j_call: TRBJ1-2
v_call: TRBV12-3/TRBV12-4
clone_size: many
d_call: .
cdr3_aa: CASTMEGNDGYTF
cdr3_nt: TGTGCCAGCACAATGGAAGGAAACGATGGCTACACCTTC

j_call: TRBJ1-3
v_call: TRBV6-1
clone_size: .
d_call: .
cdr3_aa: CATDRGTDGHSGNTIYF
cdr3_nt: TGTGCCACTGATCGGGGGACCGACGGACACTCTGGAAACACCATATATTTT

j_call: TRBJ2-1
v_call: TRBV30
clone_size: many
d_call: .
cdr3_aa: CAWSGERHNEQFF
cdr3_nt: TGTGCCTGGAGTGGAGAGCGCCACAATGAGCAGTTCTTC

j_call: TRBJ2-7
v_call: TRBV7-9
clone_size: many
d_call: .
cdr3_aa: CASAYQPGNYEQYF
cdr3_nt: TGTGCCAGCGCCTACCAACCGGGGAACTACGAGCAGTACTTC

j_call: TRBJ2-7
v_call: TRBV19
clone_size: .
d_call: .
cdr3_aa: CASSIQGSSFEQYF
cdr3_nt: TGTGCCAGTAGTATACAGGGTTCTTCGTTCGAGCAGTACTTC

j_call: TRBJ2-2
v_call: TRBV7-3
clone_size: .
d_call: .
cdr3_aa: CASSLRGVGELFF
cdr3_nt: TGTGCCAGCAGCTTAAGAGGCGTCGGGGAGCTGTTTTTT

j_call: TRBJ2-1
v_call: TRBV12-3/TRBV12-4
clone_size: many
d_call: TRBD2
cdr3_aa: CASQLAEAYNEQFF
cdr3_nt: TGTGCCAGCCAACTAGCGGAGGCCTACAATGAGCAGTTCTTC

j_call: TRBJ2-1
v_call: TRBV19
clone_size: .
d_call: .
cdr3_aa: CASSTSIDEQFF
cdr3_nt: TGTGCCAGTAGTACTAGTATCGATGAGCAGTTCTTC

j_call: TRBJ1-2
v_call: TRBV3-1
clone_size: .
d_call: TRBD1
cdr3_aa: CASRGTDTNYGYTF
cdr3_nt: TGTGCCAGCAGAGGGACAGATACTAACTATGGCTACACCTTC

j_call: TRBJ2-3
v_call: TRBV11-3
clone_size: many
d_call: TRBD2
cdr3_aa: CASSLGVTSGSTDTQYF
cdr3_nt: TGTGCCAGCAGCTTAGGGGTGACTAGCGGGAGCACAGATACGCAGTATTTT

j_call: TRBJ2-7
v_call: TRBV3-1
clone_size: few
d_call: .
cdr3_aa: CASSQDHFYEQYF
cdr3_nt: TGTGCCAGCAGCCAAGATCACTTCTACGAGCAGTACTTC

j_call: TRBJ2-3
v_call: TRBV10-3
clone_size: many
d_call: .
cdr3_aa: CAISEGTLTDTQYF
cdr3_nt: TGTGCCATCAGTGAGGGGACCCTCACAGATACGCAGTATTTT

j_call: TRBJ2-1
v_call: TRBV29-1
clone_size: .
d_call: TRBD2
cdr3_aa: CSVEGTSGDYNEQFF
cdr3_nt: TGCAGCGTTGAAGGGACTAGCGGGGACTACAATGAGCAGTTCTTC

j_call: TRBJ2-3
v_call: TRBV29-1
clone_size: few
d_call: TRBD2
cdr3_aa: CSVELRTVAGKGSTDTQYF
cdr3_nt: TGCAGCGTTGAGCTGAGAACCGTAGCGGGAAAAGGAAGCACAGATACGCAGTATTTT

j_call: TRBJ2-2
v_call: TRBV30
clone_size: few
d_call: TRBD2
cdr3_aa: CAWATSGRADGELFF
cdr3_nt: TGTGCCTGGGCGACTAGCGGGAGGGCCGACGGGGAGCTGTTTTTT

j_call: TRBJ2-1
v_call: TRBV10-3
clone_size: .
d_call: TRBD2
cdr3_aa: CAISERPSGIYNEQFF
cdr3_nt: TGTGCCATCAGTGAAAGGCCTAGCGGGATATACAATGAGCAGTTCTTC

j_call: TRBJ2-1
v_call: TRBV28
clone_size: many
d_call: .
cdr3_aa: CASSSYYLHRSSYNEQFF
cdr3_nt: TGTGCCAGCAGTTCCTACTACCTCCACAGGAGCTCCTACAATGAGCAGTTCTTC

j_call: TRBJ2-3
v_call: TRBV6-5
clone_size: .
d_call: TRBD2
cdr3_aa: CASSYSRSSGRTDTQYF
cdr3_nt: TGTGCCAGCAGTTACTCGAGGTCTAGCGGGAGGACAGATACGCAGTATTTT

j_call: TRBJ2-5
v_call: TRBV7-6
clone_size: many
d_call: .
cdr3_aa: CASSLVRGRETQYF
cdr3_nt: TGTGCCAGCAGCTTAGTCAGGGGCCGGGAGACCCAGTACTTC

j_call: TRBJ2-7
v_call: TRBV15
clone_size: .
d_call: .
cdr3_aa: CATSNRSYYEQYF
cdr3_nt: TGTGCCACCAGCAATCGGTCCTACTACGAGCAGTACTTC

j_call: TRBJ2-1
v_call: TRBV11-3
clone_size: many
d_call: .
cdr3_aa: CASSSGRPIEQFF
cdr3_nt: TGTGCCAGCAGCTCCGGCAGGCCCATCGAGCAGTTCTTC

j_call: TRBJ1-2
v_call: TRBV6-1
clone_size: many
d_call: TRBD1
cdr3_aa: CASSWDRFRGYTF
cdr3_nt: TGTGCCAGCAGTTGGGACAGGTTTAGAGGCTACACCTTC

j_call: TRBJ2-1
v_call: TRBV3-1
clone_size: many
d_call: .
cdr3_aa: CASSQAIHNEQFF
cdr3_nt: TGTGCCAGCAGCCAAGCGATCCACAATGAGCAGTTCTTC

j_call: TRBJ2-7
v_call: TRBV11-3
clone_size: .
d_call: TRBD2
cdr3_aa: CASSSGTSGRRVGYEQYF
cdr3_nt: TGTGCCAGCAGCAGCGGGACTAGCGGGAGGAGGGTAGGCTACGAGCAGTACTTC

j_call: TRBJ1-2
v_call: TRBV19
clone_size: few
d_call: .
cdr3_aa: CASSRDIQRGYTF
cdr3_nt: TGTGCCAGTAGTAGGGACATCCAGAGGGGCTACACCTTC

j_call: TRBJ2-3
v_call: TRBV5-4
clone_size: few
d_call: TRBD2
cdr3_aa: CASTVTSGSSDTQYF
cdr3_nt: TGTGCCAGCACAGTGACTAGCGGGAGTTCAGATACGCAGTATTTT

j_call: TRBJ1-5
v_call: TRBV5-5
clone_size: .
d_call: .
cdr3_aa: CASSSGVGSGNQPQHF
cdr3_nt: TGTGCCAGCAGCTCAGGGGTAGGGTCGGGCAATCAGCCCCAGCATTTT

j_call: TRBJ2-5
v_call: TRBV2
clone_size: many
d_call: TRBD1
cdr3_aa: CASSFPKTGGGETQYF
cdr3_nt: TGTGCCAGCAGCTTTCCGAAGACAGGGGGCGGTGAGACCCAGTACTTC

j_call: TRBJ1-4
v_call: TRBV28
clone_size: many
d_call: TRBD1
cdr3_aa: CASSFRGVTEKLFF
cdr3_nt: TGTGCCAGCAGTTTCAGGGGGGTTACTGAAAAACTGTTTTTT

j_call: TRBJ1-2
v_call: TRBV28
clone_size: .
d_call: TRBD1
cdr3_aa: CASSHGQGAYGYTF
cdr3_nt: TGTGCCAGCAGTCACGGACAGGGGGCGTATGGCTACACCTTC

j_call: TRBJ2-7
v_call: TRBV7-9
clone_size: many
d_call: TRBD1
cdr3_aa: CASSPSTPGQVYEQYF
cdr3_nt: TGTGCCAGCAGCCCCTCAACCCCGGGACAGGTTTACGAGCAGTACTTC

j_call: TRBJ2-1
v_call: TRBV4-3
clone_size: few
d_call: TRBD2
cdr3_aa: CASSQGREGRNEQFF
cdr3_nt: TGCGCCAGCAGCCAAGGGCGGGAGGGTAGAAATGAGCAGTTCTTC

j_call: TRBJ2-7
v_call: TRBV20-1
clone_size: .
d_call: .
cdr3_aa: CSAPRQPSYEQYF
cdr3_nt: TGCAGTGCTCCTAGACAGCCCTCCTACGAGCAGTACTTC

j_call: TRBJ2-1
v_call: TRBV10-2
clone_size: many
d_call: .
cdr3_aa: CASSYSASSYNEQFF
cdr3_nt: TGCGCCAGCAGTTATAGCGCCAGCTCCTACAATGAGCAGTTCTTC

j_call: TRBJ2-3
v_call: TRBV20-1
clone_size: many
d_call: TRBD2
cdr3_aa: CSARGPRLGREGSVGDTQYF
cdr3_nt: TGCAGTGCTAGAGGCCCCAGGTTGGGGCGGGAGGGCTCAGTAGGAGATACGCAGTATTTT

j_call: TRBJ1-6
v_call: TRBV2
clone_size: many
d_call: .
cdr3_aa: CASSEPGPGSPLHF
cdr3_nt: TGTGCCAGCAGTGAACCAGGGCCCGGTTCACCCCTCCACTTT

j_call: TRBJ2-2
v_call: TRBV18
clone_size: few
d_call: .
cdr3_aa: CASSPSLDGSTGELFF
cdr3_nt: TGTGCCAGCTCACCAAGCCTCGATGGGAGCACCGGGGAGCTGTTTTTT

j_call: TRBJ2-3
v_call: TRBV6-2/TRBV6-3
clone_size: .
d_call: TRBD2
cdr3_aa: CASRPLAEGETDTQYF
cdr3_nt: TGTGCCAGCAGACCTCTAGCGGAAGGAGAGACAGATACGCAGTATTTT

j_call: TRBJ2-3
v_call: TRBV6-1
clone_size: few
d_call: .
cdr3_aa: CASSVVGADTQYF
cdr3_nt: TGTGCCAGCAGTGTTGTAGGAGCAGATACGCAGTATTTT

j_call: TRBJ2-1
v_call: TRBV11-2
clone_size: .
d_call: TRBD2
cdr3_aa: CASSLVVGTSGTRGNEQFF
cdr3_nt: TGTGCCAGCAGCTTAGTTGTTGGGACTAGCGGGACCCGAGGGAATGAGCAGTTCTTC

j_call: TRBJ2-2
v_call: TRBV7-9
clone_size: few
d_call: .
cdr3_aa: CASSLGSNTGGLFF
cdr3_nt: TGTGCCAGCAGCTTAGGGTCGAACACCGGGGGGCTGTTTTTT

j_call: TRBJ1-1
v_call: TRBV10-3
clone_size: many
d_call: TRBD1
cdr3_aa: CAIQDRGWTEAFF
cdr3_nt: TGTGCCATACAGGACAGGGGATGGACTGAAGCTTTCTTT

j_call: TRBJ2-3
v_call: TRBV7-2
clone_size: many
d_call: .
cdr3_aa: CASRPTPGADTQYF
cdr3_nt: TGTGCCAGCAGACCGACCCCAGGGGCAGATACGCAGTATTTT

j_call: TRBJ2-3
v_call: TRBV20-1
clone_size: many
d_call: TRBD2
cdr3_aa: CSARAGLAGGEDTQYF
cdr3_nt: TGCAGTGCTAGAGCGGGACTAGCGGGAGGTGAAGATACGCAGTATTTT

j_call: TRBJ2-1
v_call: TRBV20-1
clone_size: many
d_call: .
cdr3_aa: CSASVFSYNEQFF
cdr3_nt: TGCAGTGCTAGTGTCTTTTCCTACAATGAGCAGTTCTTC

j_call: TRBJ1-1
v_call: TRBV6-1
clone_size: once
d_call: .
cdr3_aa: CASSWIRDKAFF
cdr3_nt: TGTGCCAGCAGCTGGATCCGGGACAAAGCTTTCTTT